This T cell receptor beta chain was obtained from a study of blood T cell repertoires in COVID-19. Overall study: Some COVID-19 samples were acute and others convalescent; all came from the United States, Italy and Spain. PBMCs, B-cell-depleted T cells, or T cells provided the cDNA or gDNA that made up the material.

Germline V gene data show CDR1 as SNHLY and CDR2 as FYNNEI. CDR3 size: 11 residues. V lost 7 bases and J lost 9, with 12 bases in between. Source study methods: Nucleated cell number was recorded as an estimate derived from reference gene primer amplification. The assay was immunoSEQ multiplex PCR, and TCRdb's table has in-frame clones only and misses some. That table is the source of V, J and clone size, and D and trimming were worked out from the DNA. The table lists about 300,000 clones, about 87% of them singletons. Sequencing input: peripheral blood. The clonotype originates from a woman between 25 and 40 years old who had recovered from COVID-19. The gene calls are TRBV2 and TRBJ1-2; D is uncertain. The chain's CDR3 is CASTEGRSYTF. CDR3 DNA sequence: TGTGCCAGCACCGAAGGGAGAAGCTACACCTTC.